One and the same sample provided the 17 T cell receptor beta chains below, sequenced in a study of T cell responses to AZD1222 COVID-19 vaccine. Libraries were prepared by immunoSEQ multiplex PCR; TCRdb keeps only in-frame clonotypes and omits some of them. The data hold approximately 84,000 clones, with 83% observed a single time. The sample in question was peripheral blood, obtained 28 days after the second AZD1222 dose. The receptors here all came from an adult who received the AZD1222 COVID-19 vaccine.

V gene TRBV7-9 combines with J gene TRBJ1-2, with 7 bases identical to TRBD1. Germline loops: CDR1 SEHNR, CDR2 FQNEAQ (reference sequence). This CDR3 comprises 15 residues. Trimming at V came to 5 bases and at J to 5 bases, leaving 11 bases not matched to a gene. CDR3 nucleotide sequence: TGTGCCAGCAGCCTACTAAGGACAGGAGCTTATGGCTACACCTTC. Residues: CASSLLRTGAYGYTF.

This clone was recorded once. This chain uses TRBV6-2 or TRBV6-3 with TRBJ1-6, with D unclear. V was pared by 2 bases and J by 7 bases, with 9 bases between. From germline, CDR1 is MNHEY and CDR2 SVGEGT. The CDR3 runs to 14 residues. The CDR3 reads CASSYESLNSPLHF. In DNA form, the CDR3 reads TGTGCCAGCAGTTACGAGAGCCTGAATTCACCCCTCCACTTT.

The V call is TRBV18, the J call TRBJ2-5; 10 nucleotides align to TRBD1. There are 14 residues in the CDR3. Germline V gives CDR1 KGHSH, CDR2 LQKENI. The J segment lost 5 bases and the V segment lost 3 bases, leaving 3 bases of the junction unmatched. The CDR3 DNA is TGTGCCAGCTCACCCGGGACAGGGGAGGAGACCCAGTACTTC. It translates to CASSPGTGEETQYF. Combining the CDR3 with reference TRBV18 and TRBJ2-5 gives the whole variable domain NAGVMQNPRHLVRRRGQEARLRCSPMKGHSHVYWYRQLPEEGLKFMVYLQKENIIDESGMPKERFSAEFPKEGPSILRIQQVVRGDSAAYFCASSPGTGEETQYFGPGTRLLVL.

This clone has a count of ten or more. The chain has TRBV28 and TRBJ2-1; D gene uncertain. Germline V gene data show CDR1 as MDHEN and CDR2 as SYDVKM. V lost 1 base and J lost 9, with 4 bases in between. This CDR3 has 11 residues. CDR3 sequence: CASSLYAEQFF. The CDR3 DNA reads as TGTGCCAGCAGTTTATATGCTGAGCAGTTCTTC.

The DNA of the CDR3 is TGTGCCACCAGTCGGTCCGGAGAGCAGCCCCAGCATTTT. Protein product: CATSRSGEQPQHF. The rearrangement joins TRBV24-1 to TRBJ1-5; no clear D gene. The germline V gene encodes CDR1 KGHDR and CDR2 SFDVKD. The CDR3 runs to 13 residues. The V end lost 6 bases, the J end lost 7 bases, and 12 bases lay between the germline ends.

CDR3 in amino acids: CAISDSGRGEKLFF. DNA for the CDR3: TGTGCCATCAGTGATAGTGGGCGCGGAGAAAAACTGTTTTTT. The chain has TRBV10-3 and TRBJ1-4; the D is unclear. Germline V lookup: CDR1 ENHRY, CDR2 SYGVKD. With 3 bases removed from V and 8 bases from J, the gap between germline ends came to 13 bases. This CDR3 is built from 14 residues.

This clone was detected once. This sequence joins TRBV7-9 and TRBJ1-6; the match to TRBD1 covers 8 bases. The J segment lost 9 bases and the V segment lost 5 bases, leaving 9 bases of the junction unmatched. Germline V lookup: CDR1 SEHNR, CDR2 FQNEAQ (reference sequence). This CDR3 has 15 residues. The CDR3 region has the DNA TGTGCCAGCAGCCGCGGTGACAGGGGTAGTTCACCCCTCCACTTT. It specifies CASSRGDRGSSPLHF. Full variable domain (rest looked up from reference TRBV7-9 and TRBJ1-6): DTGVSQNPRHKITKRGQNVTFRCDPISEHNRLYWYRQTLGQGPEFLTYFQNEAQLEKSRLLSDRFSAERPKGSFSTLEIQRTEQGDSAMYLCASSRGDRGSSPLHFGNGTRLTVT.

This clone was detected ten times or more. This chain uses TRBV2 with TRBJ1-2, with a tentative D call TRBD1 (5 bases). Trimming left V 3 bases short and J 3 bases short, with 17 bases between. Germline lookup yields CDR1 SNHLY and CDR2 FYNNEI. This CDR3 has 16 amino acids. Written as DNA, the CDR3 is TGTGCCAGCAGTGATGAGAGTAAGGGACCACACTATGGCTACACCTTC. It yields the protein CASSDESKGPHYGYTF.

This chain links TRBV27 with TRBJ2-4, with D possibly being TRBD1 (7 bases). The V and J ends lost 0 bases and 4 bases respectively, with 13 bases between them. The CDR3 is made up of 16 amino acids. CDR1 MNHEY and CDR2 SMNVEV come from the germline V gene (reference sequence). CDR3 sequence: CASSLSWRGPKNIQYF. Here the CDR3 DNA reads TGTGCCAGCAGTTTATCGTGGAGGGGGCCAAAAAACATTCAGTACTTC.

In this sample, this clone turned up a few times. CDR3 coding DNA: TGTGCCAGCAGTTTATTAGTGGGGCAGCCCCAGCATTTT. It translates to CASSLLVGQPQHF. V and J are TRBV27 and TRBJ1-5; D unclear. CDR1 is MNHEY, CDR2 SMNVEV, per germline (reference sequence). CDR3 length: 13 residues. Trimming took 1 base from V and 7 from J, leaving 8 bases between them.

The chain has TRBV19 and TRBJ2-7; weak D call: TRBD1 (5 bases). This CDR3 region has 13 residues. Germline loops: CDR1 LNHDA, CDR2 SQIVND (reference sequence). Deletions cut 5 bases from V and 2 bases from J, with 10 bases between. CDR3 sequence: CASSVGPAYEQYF. The DNA for the CDR3 is TGTGCCAGTAGTGTGGGGCCCGCCTACGAGCAGTACTTC.

This chain connects TRBV5-6 to TRBJ2-1; 8 bases map to TRBD2. Germline V lookup: CDR1 SGHDT, CDR2 YYEEEE. The V segment lost 5 bases and the J segment 3 bases; nucleotides outside the gene matches: 13. The CDR3 length is 17 residues. CDR3 region: CASSFRTSPRIYNEQFF. CDR3 DNA: TGTGCCAGCAGTTTTAGGACTAGCCCTCGAATCTACAATGAGCAGTTCTTC. Full variable domain (missing parts from reference TRBV5-6 and TRBJ2-1): DAGVTQSPTHLIKTRGQQVTLRCSPKSGHDTVSWYQQALGQGPQFIFQYYEEEERQRGNFPDRFSGHQFPNYSSELNVNALLLGDSALYLCASSFRTSPRIYNEQFFGPGTRLTVL.

The V and J genes are TRBV29-1 and TRBJ2-1; D unresolved. CDR3 length: 13 residues. Deletions cut 0 bases from V and 10 bases from J, with 13 bases between. The germline CDR1 and CDR2 sequences are SQVTM and ANQGSEA. As DNA, the CDR3 is TGCAGCGTTGAAGAAGAAGCCCCTCCGGAGCAGTTCTTC. Amino acid sequence: CSVEEEAPPEQFF.

V gene TRBV7-2 combines with J gene TRBJ1-1; 11 bases match TRBD1. The germline gives CDR1 SGHTA, CDR2 FQGNSA. V gave up 5 bases and J gave up 4 bases; unmatched junction bases: 9. The CDR3 sequence is 16 residues long. This chain's CDR3 is CASSRTGGSTSTEAFF. The CDR3 bases are TGTGCCAGCAGCCGGACAGGGGGCTCAACTAGCACTGAAGCTTTCTTT.

The rearrangement uses TRBV20-1 and TRBJ2-7, with unresolved D. This CDR3 region has 10 residues. Trimming took 5 bases from V and 6 from J, leaving 8 bases between them. Germline V lookup: CDR1 DFQATT, CDR2 SNEGSKA (reference sequence). In DNA form, the CDR3 reads TGCAGTGCTTGGGTACTCGAGCAGTACTTC. Translation gives CSAWVLEQYF.

About this clone: The same CDR3 arises from other DNA sequences in this sample as well. The V gene is TRBV7-2, the J gene TRBJ2-3; the D gene is possibly TRBD1 (6 bases). With 3 bases removed from V and 0 bases from J, the gap between germline ends came to 7 bases. Germline V CDR1 and CDR2: SGHTA, FQGNSA. The CDR3 sequence is 14 residues long. CDR3 sequence reads: CASSLGTSTDTQYF. The CDR3 coding sequence is TGTGCCAGCAGCTTGGGGACAAGCACAGATACGCAGTATTTT.

This chain uses TRBV4-3 with TRBJ2-3, with D perhaps matching TRBD2 (5 bases). The V end lost 0 bases, the J end lost 1 base, and 8 bases lay between the germline ends. This CDR3 is built from 15 residues. Germline V gene lookup returns CDR1 LGHNA and CDR2 YSLEER. The CDR3 reads CASSQDGRGTDTQYF. CDR3 coding DNA: TGCGCCAGCAGCCAAGATGGGCGGGGCACAGATACGCAGTATTTT.